This T cell receptor beta chain emerged from a study of T cells in Graves' hyperthyroidism and ophthalmopathy. CDR1 is MDHEN, CDR2 SYDVKM, per germline. There are 14 residues in the CDR3. With V trimmed by 7 bases and J by 5 bases, 7 bases remained unmatched. What was amplified from RNA transcripts were TCR beta CDR3 regions. HTBI primers were used for first-round RT-PCR of the TCR CDR3. A single record per CDR3 protein comes from TCRdb applying MiXCR to the multiplex PCR reads. This sample carries over 500,000 distinct CDR3 sequences, over 15% of them seen once, and the ten largest clones take about 16%.

The sample taken for sequencing was blood. This chain uses TRBV28 with TRBJ1-2; 10 positions match TRBD1. The clonotype comes from a woman between 18 and 29 years old with Graves' ophthalmopathy. This chain's CDR3 is CASTNPGQGYGYTF. The CDR3 nucleotides are TGTGCCAGCACAAATCCGGGACAGGGGTATGGCTACACCTTC.